This T cell receptor beta chain was captured by sequencing in a study of tumor and adjacent non-tumor tissue in lung cancer. Study at large: On average, productive TCRbeta reads reached roughly 4.2 million per sample. Study outcomes and limitations: Tumor tissue had significantly higher TCR diversity than normal lung.

In the case of this clonotype: Its target is unknown. At one of its ends the junction is not consistent with the germline gene, which may arise from a read error.

The germline CDR1 and CDR2 sequences are SGHTA and FQGTGA. The CDR3 is 15 amino acids. No cell sorting was done before RNA was extracted from the tissue. The normal lung tissue was taken more than 3 cm from the tumor edge. Donors were chemotherapy-naive, newly diagnosed lung cancer surgical patients in China, August–late 2014. The library came from three nested PCR rounds adapted from ARM-PCR protocols. MiXCR, applied by TCRdb to the multiplex PCR reads, yields one record per CDR3 protein. The repertoire includes 90,000 to 100,000 distinct CDR3 sequences, roughly 80% of them detected once, and roughly 33% sits in the top ten.

Sequenced sample: distant non-tumor lung tissue. The clonotype was recovered from a man aged 60 to 75 with small cell lung cancer. The V and J genes are TRBV7-3 and TRBJ2-1, with TRBD2 matching 13 bases. Here the CDR3 reads CASGLGTSGNNEQFF. The CDR3 coding sequence is TGTGCCAGCGGCTTAGGGACTAGCGGGAACAATGAGCAGTTCTTC.